This T cell receptor beta chain originates from a study of control samples from healthy donors and cancer patients (dated by TCRdb to the early 2020s). The library came from the immunoSEQ multiplex PCR assay. Not all clones reach the TCRdb copy of this immuneACCESS table, which keeps in-frame sequences only. Checked studies attribute under half of the gap to unresolved V genes and leave the rest unexplained. The sample table records roughly 190,000 clones; around 91% of these occur just once. Over 1.2% of the sample lies in the top ten. V is trimmed back by 8 bases and J by 0 bases, and the junction contains 7 bases that no gene match accounts for. There are 16 amino acids in the CDR3, from cysteine to phenylalanine inclusive. Only the CDR3 DNA stays, 48 bases, in frame from base 1. Per the germline V gene, SNHLY is the CDR1 and FYNNEI is the CDR2. On this clone itself: Its antigen specificity is not known. No base qualities exist here, and no much larger clone lies one base off it.

The chain uses TRBV2 and TRBJ2-2; TRBD2 matches 9 bases in the middle. This TCR came from a young woman in good health. Sequences were obtained from blood. The DNA sequence is as follows: TGTGCCAGCGGGTCGGGACTAGCCGCGAACACCGGGGAGCTGTTTTTT. Its translation reads: CASGSGLAANTGELFF.